The rows below give T cell receptor beta chains drawn from one sample of a study of CD8 T cells in ankylosing spondylitis. TCRdb re-analysed the 5' RACE reads in MiXCR, keeping a single row per CDR3 protein. The sample has under 550,000 distinct CDR3 sequences, roughly 25% seen once. The sequencing sample was made of blood, either unsorted or a sorted T cell fraction (not recorded which). These TCRs come from a male donor with ankylosing spondylitis. The CDR3 runs from the conserved cysteine through the conserved F or W. The order of the fields is V gene, J gene, D gene, clone size, CDR3 DNA, CDR3 protein. A D gene is named only where the DNA matches it firmly. Clone size is not always given. Where it is, it says once, few, many or a class for expanded clones.

V: TRBV27
J: TRBJ1-1
D: -
size: -
DNA: TGTGCCAGCAAGACAGCTCTATGGACGAACACTGAAGCTTTCTTT
CDR3: CASKTALWTNTEAFF

V: TRBV5-1
J: TRBJ1-1
D: -
size: few
DNA: TGCGCCAGCAGCTTGGACAGCCATAACACTGAAGCTTTCTTT
CDR3: CASSLDSHNTEAFF

V: TRBV10-2
J: TRBJ2-2
D: TRBD1
size: -
DNA: TGCGCCAGCAGTGAGACCCGGGACAGGGGCACCGGGGAGCTGTTTTTT
CDR3: CASSETRDRGTGELFF

V: TRBV7-9
J: TRBJ2-2
D: -
size: few
DNA: TGTGCCAGCAGCCAGAGTCGAGCGCCGAACACCGGGGAGCTGTTTTTT
CDR3: CASSQSRAPNTGELFF

V: TRBV5-1
J: TRBJ2-5
D: -
size: -
DNA: TGCGCCAGCAGCTTACAGGGCATCCAAGAGACCCAGTACTTC
CDR3: CASSLQGIQETQYF

V: TRBV5-1
J: TRBJ1-6
D: -
size: -
DNA: TGCGCCAGCAGCTTGTCCGCCGGGGGAACGACCTCCTATAATTCACCCCTCCACTTT
CDR3: CASSLSAGGTTSYNSPLHF

V: TRBV6-4
J: TRBJ2-2
D: -
size: few
DNA: TGTGCCAGCAGCGCCCGACAGAACACCGGGGAGCTGTTTTTT
CDR3: CASSARQNTGELFF

V: TRBV4-2
J: TRBJ2-2
D: TRBD2
size: -
DNA: TGTGCCAGCAGCCAAGGACTAGCGGGAGGGGGGGACACCGGGGAGCTGTTTTTT
CDR3: CASSQGLAGGGDTGELFF

V: TRBV20-1
J: TRBJ2-3
D: TRBD2
size: -
DNA: TGCAGTGCTGGTAGCGGGAGCGGCACAGATACGCAGTATTTT
CDR3: CSAGSGSGTDTQYF

V: TRBV7-9
J: TRBJ2-5
D: TRBD1
size: -
DNA: TGTGCCAGCAGCTCGAGCGGACAGGGAGAGACCCAGTACTTC
CDR3: CASSSSGQGETQYF

V: TRBV20-1
J: TRBJ1-1
D: -
size: -
DNA: TGCAGTGCTAGCAGTCAGGGGACCACTGAAGCTTTCTTT
CDR3: CSASSQGTTEAFF

V: TRBV20-1
J: TRBJ1-1
D: -
size: few
DNA: TGCAGTGCTGAACAGGGAACTGAAGCTTTCTTT
CDR3: CSAEQGTEAFF

V: TRBV20-1
J: TRBJ2-7
D: -
size: few
DNA: TGCAGTGCTAGCCAGGGATCCTTCTACGAGCAGTACTTC
CDR3: CSASQGSFYEQYF

V: TRBV3-1
J: TRBJ2-3
D: -
size: -
DNA: TGTGCCAGCAGCCATTGGGGGAGGAAGGCAGATACGCAGTATTTT
CDR3: CASSHWGRKADTQYF

V: TRBV5-6
J: TRBJ2-4
D: -
size: -
DNA: TGTGCCAGCAGCGCTTGGGGCGGAGTAAACATTCAGTACTTC
CDR3: CASSAWGGVNIQYF

V: TRBV27
J: TRBJ2-7
D: TRBD1
size: -
DNA: TGTGCCACCCGGGACAGGGGCTCCTACGAGCAGTACTTC
CDR3: CATRDRGSYEQYF

V: TRBV24-1
J: TRBJ2-3
D: TRBD1
size: -
DNA: TGTGCCACCAGTGATCCGGGACAGGCGGGCCCCACAGATACGCAGTATTTT
CDR3: CATSDPGQAGPTDTQYF

V: TRBV4-2
J: TRBJ1-4
D: -
size: few
DNA: TGTGCCAGCAGCCAAGTGGCCACTAATGAAAAACTGTTTTTT
CDR3: CASSQVATNEKLFF

V: TRBV10-2
J: TRBJ2-1
D: -
size: -
DNA: TGCGCCAGCGCGGCCACCAGCTACAATGAGCAGTTCTTC
CDR3: CASAATSYNEQFF

V: TRBV20-1
J: TRBJ1-3
D: TRBD1
size: -
DNA: TGCAGTGCTGGGGGACAGCGAAACACCATATATTTT
CDR3: CSAGGQRNTIYF

V: TRBV20-1
J: TRBJ1-4
D: -
size: few
DNA: TGCAGTGCTTGGTGGGGGTCTGAAAAACTGTTTTTT
CDR3: CSAWWGSEKLFF

V: TRBV12-3/TRBV12-4
J: TRBJ2-7
D: TRBD2
size: few
DNA: TGTGCCAGCAGTTCTTTTTCGGGAGGGCCCCACGAGCAGTACTTC
CDR3: CASSSFSGGPHEQYF

V: TRBV3-1
J: TRBJ1-2
D: TRBD1
size: -
DNA: TGTGCCAGCAGCTACAGGGGGGAGTACACCTTC
CDR3: CASSYRGEYTF

V: TRBV19
J: TRBJ2-1
D: -
size: -
DNA: TGTGCCAGTAGTTCCCTGAACGGGAATCCCTACAATGAGCAGTTCTTC
CDR3: CASSSLNGNPYNEQFF

V: TRBV20-1
J: TRBJ2-2
D: -
size: -
DNA: TGCAGTGCTCTCGAGGGACCCGATACCGGGGAGCTGTTTTTT
CDR3: CSALEGPDTGELFF

V: TRBV12-3/TRBV12-4
J: TRBJ2-7
D: TRBD1
size: few
DNA: TGTGCCAGCAGTACCGGGGACAGGGCCTACGAGCAGTACTTC
CDR3: CASSTGDRAYEQYF

V: TRBV7-8
J: TRBJ1-4
D: TRBD1
size: -
DNA: TGTGCCAGCAGCTCGGACAGGGGTTGGGAGGAACTGTTTTTT
CDR3: CASSSDRGWEELFF

V: TRBV29-1
J: TRBJ1-1
D: TRBD1
size: few
DNA: TGCAGCGCCTTGACAGGGGACACTGAAGCTTTCTTT
CDR3: CSALTGDTEAFF

V: TRBV12-3/TRBV12-4
J: TRBJ2-3
D: TRBD2
size: few
DNA: TGTGCCAGCAGACCCACCAGCGGGATTAGGACAGATACGCAGTATTTT
CDR3: CASRPTSGIRTDTQYF

V: TRBV7-6
J: TRBJ1-6
D: -
size: few
DNA: TGTGCCAGCAGCTTGGCTAGGGATTCACCCCTCCACTTT
CDR3: CASSLARDSPLHF

V: TRBV7-9
J: TRBJ1-6
D: -
size: many
DNA: TGTGCCAGCAGCTTAGCGTTGGATTCACCCCTCCACTTT
CDR3: CASSLALDSPLHF

V: TRBV29-1
J: TRBJ1-6
D: TRBD1
size: -
DNA: TGCAGCGTGTCAGACAGGGGGCTTGATTCACCCCTCCACTTT
CDR3: CSVSDRGLDSPLHF

V: TRBV7-6
J: TRBJ1-4
D: -
size: -
DNA: TGTGCCAGCAGCTTAGAACGGAATGAAAAACTGTTTTTT
CDR3: CASSLERNEKLFF

V: TRBV5-1
J: TRBJ2-6
D: -
size: few
DNA: TGCGCCAGCAGTTCCGAGGGGCTCGGGGCCAACGTCCTGACTTTC
CDR3: CASSSEGLGANVLTF

V: TRBV29-1
J: TRBJ2-1
D: -
size: few
DNA: TGCAGCGTTTTGAGAAGCGGGACAATCTATGAGCAGTTCTTC
CDR3: CSVLRSGTIYEQFF

V: TRBV5-1
J: TRBJ1-1
D: TRBD1
size: few
DNA: TGCGCCAGCAGCTTGGACGGGACAGGTGAAGCTTTCTTT
CDR3: CASSLDGTGEAFF

V: TRBV6-6
J: TRBJ2-1
D: -
size: -
DNA: TGTGCCAGCAGTTATGGCCGCTACAATGAGCAGTTCTTC
CDR3: CASSYGRYNEQFF

V: TRBV5-1
J: TRBJ2-1
D: TRBD2
size: many
DNA: TGCGCCAGCAGCCCCTGGGGGGGAAACAATGAGCAGTTCTTC
CDR3: CASSPWGGNNEQFF

V: TRBV9
J: TRBJ2-5
D: TRBD2
size: few
DNA: TGTGCCAGCAGCGATGGGACTAGCGGACAAGAGACCCAGTACTTC
CDR3: CASSDGTSGQETQYF

V: TRBV2
J: TRBJ2-4
D: -
size: few
DNA: TGTGCCAGCAGTTCGGGATCCTGGGACATTCAGTACTTC
CDR3: CASSSGSWDIQYF

V: TRBV5-6
J: TRBJ2-5
D: -
size: -
DNA: TGTGCCAGCAGCCGACGGGGGTTATTGGTGACCCAGTACTTC
CDR3: CASSRRGLLVTQYF

V: TRBV7-8
J: TRBJ2-3
D: TRBD2
size: few
DNA: TGTGCCAGCAGCTTAGGGGGACTAGCGGGAGGAAGGAGGACAGATACGCAGTATTTT
CDR3: CASSLGGLAGGRRTDTQYF

V: TRBV5-1
J: TRBJ1-1
D: -
size: -
DNA: TGCGCCAGCAGCACGGGGTGGGGGGATAGGACTGAAGCTTTCTTT
CDR3: CASSTGWGDRTEAFF

V: TRBV5-1
J: TRBJ2-3
D: -
size: -
DNA: TGCGCCAGCAGCTTGGTAGGGGCGGAGGATACGCAGTATTTT
CDR3: CASSLVGAEDTQYF

V: TRBV20-1
J: TRBJ2-5
D: -
size: -
DNA: TGCAGTGCCAGTCGAGGGACGGGAAACCAAGAGACCCAGTACTTC
CDR3: CSASRGTGNQETQYF

V: TRBV7-9
J: TRBJ1-6
D: -
size: few
DNA: TGTGCCAGCAGCTTAGAGGAAGACTCACCCCTCCACTTT
CDR3: CASSLEEDSPLHF

V: TRBV5-1
J: TRBJ1-4
D: -
size: many
DNA: TGCGCCAGCAGCTTGAAGGACAATGAAAAACTGTTTTTT
CDR3: CASSLKDNEKLFF

V: TRBV20-1
J: TRBJ2-6
D: TRBD2
size: -
DNA: TGCAGTGCTAGACTAGCGGGACAGTCTGGGGCCAACGTCCTGACTTTC
CDR3: CSARLAGQSGANVLTF

V: TRBV12-3/TRBV12-4
J: TRBJ2-7
D: TRBD2
size: few
DNA: TGTGCCAGCAGTCTAGCGGGAGTCGAGTACGAGCAGTACTTC
CDR3: CASSLAGVEYEQYF

V: TRBV29-1
J: TRBJ2-3
D: -
size: -
DNA: TGCAGCGTTGTGGGCCAGGGTACAGATACGCAGTATTTT
CDR3: CSVVGQGTDTQYF

V: TRBV5-1
J: TRBJ1-6
D: -
size: few
DNA: TGCGCCAGCAGCTTGGCCGACACTAATAATTCACCCCTCCACTTT
CDR3: CASSLADTNNSPLHF

V: TRBV25-1
J: TRBJ2-7
D: TRBD1
size: few
DNA: TGTGCCAGCAGTGACCCCGACAGGGCGCGCGAGCAGTACTTC
CDR3: CASSDPDRAREQYF

V: TRBV5-1
J: TRBJ2-2
D: TRBD2
size: -
DNA: TGCGCCAGCAGCTCCCGACTAGCGGGAGGGCTTAACACCGGGGAGCTGTTTTTT
CDR3: CASSSRLAGGLNTGELFF

V: TRBV12-3/TRBV12-4
J: TRBJ2-7
D: TRBD2
size: many
DNA: TGTGCCAGCAGTTCCAGCGGGAGGGACGAGCAGTACTTC
CDR3: CASSSSGRDEQYF

V: TRBV5-1
J: TRBJ1-1
D: -
size: -
DNA: TGCGCCAGCAGTCCCGGCGGATACACTGAAGCTTTCTTT
CDR3: CASSPGGYTEAFF

V: TRBV4-1
J: TRBJ2-1
D: -
size: -
DNA: TGCGCCAGCAGCCCATCGGGAGAAAAAAGGGCCGATGAGCAGTTCTTC
CDR3: CASSPSGEKRADEQFF

V: TRBV2
J: TRBJ2-3
D: TRBD2
size: -
DNA: TGTGCCAGCAGTGAACTCAGGACTAGCGGGAGTTCAGATACGCAGTATTTT
CDR3: CASSELRTSGSSDTQYF

V: TRBV7-9
J: TRBJ2-1
D: TRBD2
size: -
DNA: TGTGCCAGCAGCTTAGTTAGCGGGAGCTTTAGGAATGAGCAGTTCTTC
CDR3: CASSLVSGSFRNEQFF

V: TRBV3-1
J: TRBJ1-3
D: -
size: -
DNA: TGTGCCAGCAGCACCAGGGACCGCTCTGGAAACACCATATATTTT
CDR3: CASSTRDRSGNTIYF